The subject of this entry is one T cell receptor beta chain. The sample belongs to a study of T cell responses to AZD1222 COVID-19 vaccine. The protocol was immunoSEQ multiplex PCR, while the TCRdb copy is restricted to in-frame clones and leaves out a portion. The sample consists of over 80,000 clones, about nine tenths of them appearing once. The source was peripheral blood, collected 28 days after the second AZD1222 dose. This TCR derives from an adult who received the AZD1222 COVID-19 vaccine.

In DNA, the CDR3 is TGCGCCAGCAGCTTGGACTCTAGGTACAATGAGCAGTTCTTC. It is translated as CASSLDSRYNEQFF. The rearrangement links TRBV5-1 to TRBJ2-1; D gene unclear. CDR1 and CDR2 (germline): SGHRS, YFSETQ. This CDR3 is built from 14 residues. V lost 0 bases to trimming and J lost 4 bases, with 8 bases between them.